Sequencing of this TCR beta chain was carried out in a study of T cell responses to AZD1222 COVID-19 vaccine. The assay was immunoSEQ multiplex PCR, and TCRdb's table has in-frame clones only and misses some. This table has about 140,000 clones, roughly 90% appearing once. On this clone: Its antigen is still unknown.

Study observations and caveats: Repertoires were obtained only post-peak T cell response. Targets within unmutated variant regions were reportedly found for nearly half of spike-specific TCRs. Most donors were white British, females outnumbered males, and clonal diversity was possibly underestimated. Spike-specific TCR breadth and depth went up after people got two AZD1222 doses.

The V and J ends lost 3 bases and 4 bases, in that order; junction bases with no gene match: 5. CDR1 is KGHSH, CDR2 LQKENI, per germline. CDR3 length: 16 amino acids. The sequence came from an adult in good health. This chain joins TRBV18 and TRBJ1-5, with TRBD1 matching over 11 bases. The source was peripheral blood, collected on day 0 of AZD1222 vaccination. CDR3 sequence: CASSPGQGGGNQPQHF. The CDR3 bases are TGTGCCAGCTCACCGGGACAGGGGGGAGGGAATCAGCCCCAGCATTTT.